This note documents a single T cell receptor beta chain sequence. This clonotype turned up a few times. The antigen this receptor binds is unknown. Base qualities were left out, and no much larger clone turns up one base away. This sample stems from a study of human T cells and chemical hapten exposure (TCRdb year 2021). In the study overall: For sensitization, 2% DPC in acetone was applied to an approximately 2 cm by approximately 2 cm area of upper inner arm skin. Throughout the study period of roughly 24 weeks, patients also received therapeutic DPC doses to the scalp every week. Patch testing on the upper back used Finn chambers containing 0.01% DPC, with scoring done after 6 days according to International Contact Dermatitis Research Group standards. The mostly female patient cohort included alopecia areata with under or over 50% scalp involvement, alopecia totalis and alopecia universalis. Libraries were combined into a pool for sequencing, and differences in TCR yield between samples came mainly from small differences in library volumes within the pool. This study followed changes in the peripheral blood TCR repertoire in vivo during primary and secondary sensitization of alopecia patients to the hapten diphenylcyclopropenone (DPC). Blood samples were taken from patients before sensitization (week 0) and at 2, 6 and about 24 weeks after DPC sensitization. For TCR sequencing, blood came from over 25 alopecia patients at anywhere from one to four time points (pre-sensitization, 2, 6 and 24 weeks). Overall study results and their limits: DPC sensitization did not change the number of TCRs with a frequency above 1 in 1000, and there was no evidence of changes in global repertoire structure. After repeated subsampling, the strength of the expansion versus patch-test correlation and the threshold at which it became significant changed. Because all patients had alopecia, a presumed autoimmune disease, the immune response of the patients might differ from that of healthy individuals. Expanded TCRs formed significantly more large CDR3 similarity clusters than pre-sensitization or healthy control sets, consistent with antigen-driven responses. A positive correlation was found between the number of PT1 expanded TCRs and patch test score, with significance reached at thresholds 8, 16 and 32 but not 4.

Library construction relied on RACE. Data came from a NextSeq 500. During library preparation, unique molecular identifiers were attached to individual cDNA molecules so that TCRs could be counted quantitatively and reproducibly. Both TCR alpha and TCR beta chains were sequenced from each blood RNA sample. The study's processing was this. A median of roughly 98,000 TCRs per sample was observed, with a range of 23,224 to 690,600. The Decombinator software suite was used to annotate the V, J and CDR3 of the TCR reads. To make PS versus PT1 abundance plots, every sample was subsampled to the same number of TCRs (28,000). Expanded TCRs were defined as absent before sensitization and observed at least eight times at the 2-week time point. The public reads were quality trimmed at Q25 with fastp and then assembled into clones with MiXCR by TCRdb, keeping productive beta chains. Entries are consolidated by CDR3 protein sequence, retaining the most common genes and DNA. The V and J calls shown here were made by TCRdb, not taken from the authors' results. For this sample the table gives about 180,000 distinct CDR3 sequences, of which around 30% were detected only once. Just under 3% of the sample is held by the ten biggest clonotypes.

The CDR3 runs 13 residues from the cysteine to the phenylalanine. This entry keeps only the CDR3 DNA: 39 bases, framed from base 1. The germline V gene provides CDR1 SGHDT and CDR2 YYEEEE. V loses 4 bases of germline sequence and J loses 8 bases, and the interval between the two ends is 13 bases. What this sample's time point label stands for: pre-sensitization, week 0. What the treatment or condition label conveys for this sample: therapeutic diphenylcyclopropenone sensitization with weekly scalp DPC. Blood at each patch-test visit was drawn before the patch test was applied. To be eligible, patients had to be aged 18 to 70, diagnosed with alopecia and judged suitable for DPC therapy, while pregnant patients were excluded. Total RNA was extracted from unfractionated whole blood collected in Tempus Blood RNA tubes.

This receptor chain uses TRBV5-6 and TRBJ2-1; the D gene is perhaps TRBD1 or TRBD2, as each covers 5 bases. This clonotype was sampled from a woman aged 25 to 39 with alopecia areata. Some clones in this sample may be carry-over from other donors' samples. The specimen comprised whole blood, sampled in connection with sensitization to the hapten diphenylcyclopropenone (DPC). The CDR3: CASSPPMGDEQFF. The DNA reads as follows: TGTGCCAGCAGCCCGCCTATGGGGGATGAGCAGTTCTTC.